The 2 T cell receptor beta chains in this list originate from one sample, sequenced in a study of human T cells and chemical hapten exposure. Each CDR3 protein is one row after TCRdb ran MiXCR on the RACE reads. This repertoire shows around 200,000 distinct CDR3 sequences, just under 30% found once; its top ten account for roughly 3%. The sample's time point: pre-sensitization, week 0. This sample's treatment: therapeutic diphenylcyclopropenone sensitization with weekly scalp DPC. This specimen was whole blood, taken in connection with sensitization to the hapten diphenylcyclopropenone (DPC). These receptors were obtained from a woman between 25 and 40 years old with alopecia areata. Some clones in this sample may be carry-over from other donors' samples.

The CDR3 DNA reads as TGTGCCAGCAGCTTCATCAGCTCTGGAAACACCATATATTTT. Its translation is CASSFISSGNTIYF. The rearrangement uses TRBV7-2 and TRBJ1-3; D uncertain. The germline gives CDR1 SGHTA, CDR2 FQGNSA. Trimming left V 3 bases short and J 0 bases short, with 6 bases between. This CDR3 spans 14 amino acids.

V gene TRBV14 combines with J gene TRBJ2-7; no clear D. This CDR3 is built from 13 residues. V lost 1 base and J lost 2, with 6 bases in between. The germline V gene encodes CDR1 SGHDN and CDR2 FVKESK. DNA for the CDR3: TGTGCCAGCAGCCAAGCGACTCCCTACGAGCAGTACTTC. This translates into CASSQATPYEQYF. Full variable domain (missing parts from reference TRBV14 and TRBJ2-7): EAGVTQFPSHSVIEKGQTVTLRCDPISGHDNLYWYRRVMGKEIKFLLHFVKESKQDESGMPNNRFLAERTGGTYSTLKVQPAELEDSGVYFCASSQATPYEQYFGPGTRLTVT.